Shown below are 18 T cell receptor beta chains from a single sample sequenced in a study of CD8 T cells in ankylosing spondylitis. These receptors' antigens are unknown. Study-wide findings and caveats: In ankylosing spondylitis blood, a motif of roughly 8 highly homologous TCR beta variants appeared characteristic.

TCRdb redid the calling of the 5' RACE reads with MiXCR, one entry per CDR3 protein. The data contain 250,000 to 350,000 distinct CDR3 sequences, 8% of them singletons. Material: blood, either unsorted or a sorted T cell fraction (not recorded which). The receptors stem from a male donor with ankylosing spondylitis.

The DNA of the CDR3 is TGCGCCAGCAGCTTGGACAGGGGAGGAACAGATACGCAGTATTTT. Its translation is CASSLDRGGTDTQYF. V usage is TRBV5-1 and J usage is TRBJ2-3; D may be TRBD1 (7 bases). The CDR3 contains 15 residues. The germline CDR1 and CDR2 sequences are SGHRS and YFSETQ. Trimming removed 0 bases at V and 3 bases at J, with 11 bases between.

The chain is built from TRBV18 and TRBJ2-1; 9 nucleotides line up with TRBD1. The length of the CDR3 is 15 residues. J lost 7 bases, V lost 4 bases, and 8 bases had no gene match. Germline loops: CDR1 KGHSH, CDR2 LQKENI. The CDR3 DNA reads as TGTGCCAGCTCACAAAGGACAGGGGTCAGAAATGAGCAGTTCTTC. Translated, it gives CASSQRTGVRNEQFF.

A note on this clonotype: A much larger clone differs by one base, so this may be a read error. The rearrangement joins TRBV5-1 to TRBJ1-1, with D maybe TRBD1 (5 bases). Germline V CDR1 and CDR2: SGHRS, YFSETQ. The V end lost 0 bases, the J end lost 4 bases, and 19 bases lay between the germline ends. The CDR3 is 17 residues long. In DNA form, the CDR3 reads TGCGCCAGCAGCTTGGACCGGGACTGGGGCGCGGGCACTGAAGCTTTCTTT. Encoded protein: CASSLDRDWGAGTEAFF.

This clonotype was counted ten times or more. The chain uses TRBV5-1 and TRBJ2-2, with D possibly being TRBD1 (7 bases). The CDR3 is made up of 16 amino acids. Per germline, CDR1 SGHRS and CDR2 YFSETQ. V was shortened by 4 bases and J by 0 bases, with 13 bases between the two germline ends. The chain's CDR3 is CASSPGGTANTGELFF. In nucleotides, the CDR3 is TGCGCCAGCAGCCCTGGGGGGACAGCGAACACCGGGGAGCTGTTTTTT.

This clonotype appeared many times. J is TRBJ2-2 and V is TRBV9, with unresolved D. CDR3 length equals 16 residues. V lost 2 bases to trimming and J lost 4 bases, with 15 bases between them. The germline V gene encodes CDR1 SGDLS and CDR2 YYNGEE. The CDR3 nucleotides read TGTGCCAGCAGCGTTATTGACTTACCAGGCACCGGGGAGCTGTTTTTT. It translates to CASSVIDLPGTGELFF. The entire variable domain, with the rest obtained from reference TRBV9 and TRBJ2-2, is as follows: DSGVTQTPKHLITATGQRVTLRCSPRSGDLSVYWYQQSLDQGLQFLIQYYNGEERAKGNILERFSAQQFPDLHSELNLSSLELGDSALYFCASSVIDLPGTGELFFGEGSRLTVL.

This clonotype has just a few counts. The chain carries TRBV5-1 and TRBJ2-7; 9 positions match TRBD1. The length of the CDR3 is 13 residues. Unmatched junction bases numbered 1, after V lost 3 bases and J lost 3 bases. Germline CDR1 SGHRS, CDR2 YFSETQ. CDR3 sequence (DNA): TGCGCCAGCAGCTGGACAGGGGACTACGAGCAGTACTTC. Translated: CASSWTGDYEQYF.

The chain uses TRBV10-3 and TRBJ1-2; D is uncertain. Germline CDR1 ENHRY, CDR2 SYGVKD. Trimming stripped 3 bases from V and 5 bases from J, with 7 bases between. The CDR3 covers 12 residues. The CDR3: CAISEGSYGYTF. CDR3 nucleotide sequence: TGTGCCATCAGTGAAGGTTCTTATGGCTACACCTTC.

This clonotype came up a few times. The chain links TRBV24-1 to TRBJ2-1; D gene unclear. This CDR3 spans 13 amino acids. V shed 3 bases and J shed 9 bases, with 11 bases lying between them. CDR1 is KGHDR, CDR2 SFDVKD, per germline. CDR3 nucleotides: TGTGCCACCAGTGATGAAGGTGGGTTTGAGCAGTTCTTC. Its translation: CATSDEGGFEQFF.

This clonotype was recorded at least ten times. The J gene is TRBJ2-1, the V gene TRBV11-2, with 11 bases aligning to TRBD2. V was clipped by 2 bases and J by 0 bases; unmatched bases: 3. CDR1 is SGHAT and CDR2 is FQNNGV in the germline V gene. There are 17 residues in the CDR3. The DNA of the CDR3 is TGTGCCAGCAGCTTAACCCTAGCGGGAGGCTCCTACAATGAGCAGTTCTTC. Amino acid sequence: CASSLTLAGGSYNEQFF.

This rearrangement joins TRBV6-5 to TRBJ2-5; TRBD2 matches at 10 bases. From germline, CDR1 is MNHEY and CDR2 SVGAGI. This CDR3 has 17 residues. Unmatched junction bases numbered 8, after V lost 0 bases and J lost 4 bases. In DNA, the CDR3 is TGTGCCAGCAGTTACTCGTATCTAGCGGGAGTCTTAGAGACCCAGTACTTC. This codes for CASSYSYLAGVLETQYF.

This clonotype was counted many times. The chain links TRBV12-3 or TRBV12-4 to TRBJ2-7; the D gene is possibly TRBD1 (6 bases). This CDR3 region has 14 residues. Trimming removed 5 bases at V and 6 bases at J, with 17 bases between. Here the CDR3 reads CASSPQGFVREQYF. The CDR3 DNA reads as TGTGCCAGCAGTCCCCAGGGGTTTGTACGCGAGCAGTACTTC.

The chain employs TRBV5-1 and TRBJ2-3, with 8 bases fitting TRBD2. Germline V lookup: CDR1 SGHRS, CDR2 YFSETQ. With V trimmed by 3 bases and J by 5 bases, 8 bases remained unmatched. The CDR3 spans 15 residues. In DNA form, the CDR3 reads TGCGCCAGCAGCTACACTAGCGGAAACGTAGATACGCAGTATTTT. Translation: CASSYTSGNVDTQYF.

This clonotype was detected ten times or more. The genes are TRBV5-1 and TRBJ1-6; 10 bases are a match to TRBD1. Losses at the gene ends were 4 bases for V and 7 bases for J; bases not matched to a gene: 8. In germline, CDR1 is SGHRS, CDR2 YFSETQ. The CDR3 extends over 16 amino acids. CDR3 amino acids: CASSRTGTGENSPLHF. The CDR3 DNA reads TGCGCCAGCAGCCGGACCGGGACAGGGGAAAATTCACCCCTCCACTTT.

This sequence joins TRBV5-6 and TRBJ1-1; 9 bases match TRBD1. This CDR3 is built from 14 residues. Per the germline V gene, CDR1 is SGHDT and CDR2 is YYEEEE. V shed 3 bases and J 7 bases; nucleotides not matched to a gene: 7. CDR3 in amino acids: CASSWTGDRDEAFF. CDR3 DNA: TGTGCCAGCAGCTGGACAGGGGATAGGGATGAAGCTTTCTTT.

This clonotype was counted only a few times. J is TRBJ1-5 and V is TRBV29-1; a weak D match, TRBD1 (6 bases). Between the trimmed V and J ends, which lost 5 bases and 3 bases, there was a span of 11 bases. The CDR3 length is 13 residues. Germline V lookup: CDR1 SQVTM, CDR2 ANQGSEA. This CDR3 is CSVLQGNNQPQHF. The CDR3 DNA reads TGCAGCGTTCTGCAGGGGAACAATCAGCCCCAGCATTTT. Complete variable domain (other parts from reference TRBV29-1 and TRBJ1-5): SAVISQKPSRDICQRGTSLTIQCQVDSQVTMMFWYRQQPGQSLTLIATANQGSEATYESGFVIDKFPISRPNLTFSTLTVSNMSPEDSSIYLCSVLQGNNQPQHFGDGTRLSIL.

The chain has TRBV10-3 and TRBJ2-1; 8 bases line up with TRBD2. The V and J ends lost 5 bases and 5 bases, in that order; junction bases with no gene match: 8. Germline V gene lookup returns CDR1 ENHRY and CDR2 SYGVKD. The CDR3 is made up of 15 amino acids. The DNA for the CDR3 is TGTGCCATCAGTCCCGCACTAGCGGCTAACAATGAGCAGTTCTTC. Protein: CAISPALAANNEQFF.

This chain links TRBV5-1 with TRBJ2-3; 10 bases line up with TRBD2. CDR1 is SGHRS and CDR2 is YFSETQ in the germline V gene. V was clipped by 4 bases and J by 3 bases; unmatched bases: 5. This CDR3 spans 15 amino acids. The CDR3 spells CASSDLLAGTDTQYF. In DNA form, the CDR3 reads TGCGCCAGCAGCGACTTACTAGCGGGGACAGATACGCAGTATTTT.

The chain carries TRBV18 and TRBJ2-1; 9 nucleotides agree with TRBD2. The CDR3 is 16 amino acids. V dropped 1 base and J dropped 7; count of bases not matched to a gene: 8. Germline CDR1 reads KGHSH; CDR2 reads LQKENI. The CDR3 sequence: CASSPQLASGMNEQFF. The CDR3 DNA follows: TGTGCCAGCTCACCACAACTGGCTAGCGGGATGAATGAGCAGTTCTTC. Looking up the rest from reference TRBV18 and TRBJ2-1 gives the full variable domain: NAGVMQNPRHLVRRRGQEARLRCSPMKGHSHVYWYRQLPEEGLKFMVYLQKENIIDESGMPKERFSAEFPKEGPSILRIQQVVRGDSAAYFCASSPQLASGMNEQFFGPGTRLTVL.